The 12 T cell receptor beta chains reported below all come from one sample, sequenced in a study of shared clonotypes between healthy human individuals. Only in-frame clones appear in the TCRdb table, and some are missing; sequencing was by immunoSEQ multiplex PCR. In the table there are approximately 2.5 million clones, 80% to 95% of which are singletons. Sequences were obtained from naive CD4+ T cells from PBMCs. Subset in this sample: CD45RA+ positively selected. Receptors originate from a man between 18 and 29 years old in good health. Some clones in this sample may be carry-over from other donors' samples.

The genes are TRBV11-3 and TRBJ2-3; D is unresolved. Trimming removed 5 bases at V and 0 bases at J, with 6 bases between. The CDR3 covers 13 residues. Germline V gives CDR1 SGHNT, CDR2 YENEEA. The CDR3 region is CASSDGSTDTQYF. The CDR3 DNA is TGTGCCAGCAGCGACGGCAGCACAGATACGCAGTATTTT.

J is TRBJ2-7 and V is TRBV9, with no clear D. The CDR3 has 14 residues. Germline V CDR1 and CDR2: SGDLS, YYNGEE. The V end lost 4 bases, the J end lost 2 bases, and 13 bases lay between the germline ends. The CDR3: CASSPRPDPYEQYF. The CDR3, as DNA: TGTGCCAGCAGCCCCCGACCCGACCCCTACGAGCAGTACTTC.

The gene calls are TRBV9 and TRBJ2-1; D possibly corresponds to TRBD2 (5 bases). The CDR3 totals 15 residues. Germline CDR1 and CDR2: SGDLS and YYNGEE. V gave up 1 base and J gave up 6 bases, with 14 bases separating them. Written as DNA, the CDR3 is TGTGCCAGCAGCGTACTAACGGGATCGTTCAATGAGCAGTTCTTC. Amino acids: CASSVLTGSFNEQFF.

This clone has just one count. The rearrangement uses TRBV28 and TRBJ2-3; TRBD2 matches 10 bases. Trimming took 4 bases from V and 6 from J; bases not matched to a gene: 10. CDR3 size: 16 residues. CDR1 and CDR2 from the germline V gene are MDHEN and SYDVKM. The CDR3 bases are TGTGCCAGCAGTTCCATACTTAGCGGGAGGACGGATACGCAGTATTTT. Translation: CASSSILSGRTDTQYF.

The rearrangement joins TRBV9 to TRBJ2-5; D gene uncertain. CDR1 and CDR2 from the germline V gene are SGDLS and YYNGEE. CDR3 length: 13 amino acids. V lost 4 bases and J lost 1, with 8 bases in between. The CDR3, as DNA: TGTGCCAGCAGCCGCTCAGCCCAAGAGACCCAGTACTTC. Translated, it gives CASSRSAQETQYF.

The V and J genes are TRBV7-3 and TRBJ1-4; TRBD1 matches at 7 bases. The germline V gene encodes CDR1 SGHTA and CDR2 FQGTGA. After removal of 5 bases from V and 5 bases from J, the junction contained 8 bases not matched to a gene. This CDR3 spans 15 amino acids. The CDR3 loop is CASSPTGTENEKLFF. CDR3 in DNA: TGTGCCAGCAGCCCTACCGGGACAGAAAATGAAAAACTGTTTTTT.

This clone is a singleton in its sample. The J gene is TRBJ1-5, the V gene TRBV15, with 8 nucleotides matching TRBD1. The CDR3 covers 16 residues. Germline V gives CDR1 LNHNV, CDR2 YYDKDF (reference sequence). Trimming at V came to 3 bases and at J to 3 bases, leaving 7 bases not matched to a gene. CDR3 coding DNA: TGTGCCACCAGCAGCGGACAGGGCGGTAACAATCAGCCCCAGCATTTT. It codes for CATSSGQGGNNQPQHF.

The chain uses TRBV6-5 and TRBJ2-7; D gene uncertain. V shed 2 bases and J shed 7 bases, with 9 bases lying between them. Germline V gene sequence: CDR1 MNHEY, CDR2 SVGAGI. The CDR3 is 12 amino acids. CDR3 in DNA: TGTGCCAGCAGTTACACGAAAGGGGAGCAGTACTTC. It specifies CASSYTKGEQYF.

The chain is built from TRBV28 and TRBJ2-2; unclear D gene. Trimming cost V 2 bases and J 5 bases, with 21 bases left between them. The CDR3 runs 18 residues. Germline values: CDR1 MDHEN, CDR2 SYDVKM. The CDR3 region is CASSLVVVGRPGTGELFF. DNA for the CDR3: TGTGCCAGCAGTTTAGTGGTTGTAGGCCGCCCAGGAACCGGGGAGCTGTTTTTT.

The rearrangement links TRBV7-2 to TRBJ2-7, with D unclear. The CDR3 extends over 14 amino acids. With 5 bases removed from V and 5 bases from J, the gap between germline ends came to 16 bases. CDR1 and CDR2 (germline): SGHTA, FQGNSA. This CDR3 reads CASSPAMVSHEQYF. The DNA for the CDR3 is TGTGCCAGCAGCCCAGCGATGGTGAGCCACGAGCAGTACTTC.

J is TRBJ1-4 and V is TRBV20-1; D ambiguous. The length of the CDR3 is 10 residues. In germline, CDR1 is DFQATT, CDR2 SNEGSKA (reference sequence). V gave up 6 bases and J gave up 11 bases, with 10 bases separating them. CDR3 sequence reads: CSAYDRKLFF. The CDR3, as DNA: TGCAGTGCCTACGATAGGAAACTGTTTTTT.

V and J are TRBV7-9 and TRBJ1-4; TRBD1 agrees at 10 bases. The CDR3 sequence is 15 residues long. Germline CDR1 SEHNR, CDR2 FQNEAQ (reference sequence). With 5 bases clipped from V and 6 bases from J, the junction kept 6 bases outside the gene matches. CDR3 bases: TGTGCCAGCAGCGACCGGGACAGGGGATATGAAAAACTGTTTTTT. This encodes CASSDRDRGYEKLFF.